This entry features one TCR beta chain sequence. V lost 8 bases, J lost 5 bases, and 15 bases stayed unmatched. This CDR3 contains 16 residues. Germline lookup yields CDR1 WNHNN and CDR2 SYGVQD (reference sequence). A Seattle source enrolled patients during active infection and followed them longitudinally. Per the authors' pipeline: Amplification of reference gene primers provided the estimated nucleated cell counts. Libraries were prepared by immunoSEQ multiplex PCR; TCRdb keeps only in-frame clonotypes and omits some of them. V and J calls and clone size are as listed in that table; D and trimming were resolved from the DNA. The table shows under 250,000 clones, with 79% occurring only once. The record originates from a study of blood T cell repertoires in COVID-19. Study details: COVID-19 samples, acute and convalescent, were from the United States, Italy and Spain. In each case, the material was cDNA or gDNA derived from T cells, B-cell-depleted T cells, or PBMCs.

The source is a woman aged 40 to 50 with COVID-19, enrolled during active disease. Sequenced material: peripheral blood. The chain couples TRBV10-1 to TRBJ1-2, with 9 bases aligning to TRBD1. Here the CDR3 DNA reads TGCGCCAGCTCCAGTGGGCGGGACAGGGTGTCATATGGCTACACCTTC. This sequence encodes CASSSGRDRVSYGYTF.